These 18 T cell receptor beta chains were sequenced from one sample in a study of cytomegalovirus exposure and HLA in healthy donors. The PCR ran on 60 Vbeta and 13 Jbeta primers. Repertoires were generated with immunoSEQ multiplex PCR, while TCRdb's copy carries only in-frame clones and drops some. The repertoire holds more than 55,000 clones, with 74% as singletons. Input material: PBMCs. These receptors were collected from a woman aged 60-75 years in good health and CMV-seropositive.

The chain uses TRBV6-1 and TRBJ1-5; D possibly corresponds to TRBD1 (5 bases). V was shortened by 5 bases and J by 2 bases, with 10 bases between the two germline ends. CDR3 size: 14 residues. The germline V gene has CDR1 MNHNS and CDR2 SASEGT. CDR3: CASSLSRGNQPQHF. CDR3 in DNA: TGTGCCAGCAGTCTAAGCAGGGGCAATCAGCCCCAGCATTTT.

The chain carries TRBV6-1 and TRBJ1-2; TRBD1 matches at 8 bases. Unmatched junction bases numbered 7, after V lost 9 bases and J lost 1 base. In germline, CDR1 is MNHNS, CDR2 SASEGT. The CDR3 loop spans 14 amino acids. DNA of the CDR3: TGTGCCAGTCGCCGGACAGGGAATAACTATGGCTACACCTTC. Its translation: CASRRTGNNYGYTF.

This rearrangement joins TRBV5-5 to TRBJ2-7; TRBD1 is a possible D gene (6 bases). V shed 1 base and J shed 4 bases, with 6 bases lying between them. Germline loops: CDR1 SGHKS, CDR2 YYEKEE (reference sequence). This CDR3 spans 12 amino acids. CDR3 loop: CASSLTGYEQYF. Here the CDR3 DNA reads TGTGCCAGCAGCTTGACAGGGTACGAGCAGTACTTC.

The chain recombines TRBV29-1 with TRBJ1-2, with TRBD1 matching 9 bases. The CDR3 runs 13 residues. The ends lost 7 bases at V and 7 bases at J; junction bases unmatched: 10. CDR1 and CDR2 (germline): SQVTM, ANQGSEA. DNA of the CDR3: TGCAGCGGCGGGAGACAGGGGGACGGTGGCTACACCTTC. This gives the protein CSGGRQGDGGYTF. Full variable domain (missing parts from reference TRBV29-1 and TRBJ1-2): SAVISQKPSRDICQRGTSLTIQCQVDSQVTMMFWYRQQPGQSLTLIATANQGSEATYESGFVIDKFPISRPNLTFSTLTVSNMSPEDSSIYLCSGGRQGDGGYTFGSGTRLTVV.

This clone was observed a few times. The chain carries TRBV4-1 and TRBJ1-5; unclear D gene. CDR3 length: 13 residues. V was shortened by 6 bases and J by 7 bases, with 13 bases between the two germline ends. In germline, CDR1 is MGHRA, CDR2 YSYEKL. The CDR3 DNA sequence: TGCGCCAGCAGTGCGGGTCCCCACCAGCCCCAGCATTTT. This sequence encodes CASSAGPHQPQHF.

V and J are TRBV10-3 and TRBJ1-2; TRBD1 agrees at 7 bases. CDR1 is ENHRY, CDR2 SYGVKD, per germline. The V segment lost 10 bases and the J segment 4 bases; nucleotides outside the gene matches: 15. CDR3 length: 15 residues. CDR3 DNA: TGTGCCACCCTCAAACGACAGGGACCTACCTATGGCTACACCTTC. Translating it yields CATLKRQGPTYGYTF.

V and J are TRBV30 and TRBJ1-5; D possibly corresponds to TRBD1 (5 bases). Germline loops: CDR1 GTSNPN, CDR2 SVGIG (reference sequence). With 3 bases removed from V and 6 bases from J, the gap between germline ends came to 12 bases. The CDR3 loop spans 13 amino acids. CDR3 amino acids: CAWSRGGRQPQHF. DNA of the CDR3: TGTGCCTGGAGCCGCGGGGGACGTCAGCCCCAGCATTTT.

The V and J genes are TRBV6-4 and TRBJ1-1; a possible D gene is TRBD1 (5 bases). The CDR3 sequence is 14 residues long. V lost 6 bases to trimming and J lost 8 bases, with 19 bases between them. Germline CDR1 reads MRHNA; CDR2 reads SNTAGT. The CDR3 DNA reads TGTGCCAGCAGCCAAGTGCCGGCAGGGTCAGAAGCTTTCTTT. Its protein product is CASSQVPAGSEAFF.

V gene TRBV25-1 combines with J gene TRBJ1-5; weak D call: TRBD1 (6 bases). The CDR3 has 14 amino acids. The V and J ends lost 5 bases and 2 bases respectively, with 10 bases between them. Germline V gene sequence: CDR1 MGHDK, CDR2 SYGVNS. The DNA for the CDR3 is TGTGCCAGCAGTTGGAGACAGGGCAATCAGCCCCAGCATTTT. It yields the protein CASSWRQGNQPQHF.

This clone was recorded a few times. The chain recombines TRBV5-1 with TRBJ2-5, with TRBD2 matching over 11 bases. Germline-derived CDR1 and CDR2 are SGHRS and YFSETQ. CDR3 length equals 15 residues. Germline trimming cut 5 bases from V and 2 bases from J; bases unmatched to any gene: 5. CDR3 amino acids: CASSPSGGLQETQYF. The CDR3 DNA follows: TGCGCCAGCAGTCCTAGCGGGGGGTTACAAGAGACCCAGTACTTC. Complete variable domain (other parts from reference TRBV5-1 and TRBJ2-5): KAGVTQTPRYLIKTRGQQVTLSCSPISGHRSVSWYQQTPGQGLQFLFEYFSETQRNKGNFPGRFSGRQFSNSRSEMNVSTLELGDSALYLCASSPSGGLQETQYFGPGTRLLVL.

The chain combines TRBV10-3 with TRBJ1-1; weak D call: TRBD1 (5 bases). This CDR3 region has 13 residues. Germline V gives CDR1 ENHRY, CDR2 SYGVKD. With 2 bases removed from V and 4 bases from J, the gap between germline ends came to 8 bases. The CDR3 is CAISERGGTEAFF. The CDR3 DNA follows: TGTGCCATCAGTGAGCGGGGGGGCACTGAAGCTTTCTTT.

The CDR3 protein is CASSEFRSQGEQYF. CDR3 bases: TGCGCCAGCAGTGAGTTCAGGTCCCAGGGGGAGCAGTACTTC. The rearrangement joins TRBV10-1 to TRBJ2-7; a weak D match, TRBD1 (6 bases). The CDR3 covers 14 residues. V lost 1 base and J 7 bases, leaving 14 bases between the germline ends. Germline V lookup: CDR1 WNHNN, CDR2 SYGVQD (reference sequence).

Only a few counts were recorded for this clone. The genes are TRBV6-1 and TRBJ2-1; TRBD1 might be the D (5 bases). Germline V gene sequence: CDR1 MNHNS, CDR2 SASEGT. The ends were cut back, 7 bases at V and 7 bases at J, with 5 bases in the middle. The CDR3 covers 10 residues. The CDR3 bases are TGTGCCAGCAAGGGGAATGAGCAGTTCTTC. This sequence encodes CASKGNEQFF.

This chain joins TRBV29-1 and TRBJ2-7; tentative D call: TRBD1 (5 bases). The CDR3 runs to 12 residues. CDR1 SQVTM and CDR2 ANQGSEA come from the germline V gene. V shed 4 bases and J shed 6 bases, with 13 bases lying between them. The CDR3: CSVAGARGEQYF. In nucleotides, the CDR3 is TGCAGCGTTGCTGGGGCAAGGGGCGAGCAGTACTTC.

V usage is TRBV19 and J usage is TRBJ2-4; 11 nucleotides agree with TRBD2. From germline, CDR1 is LNHDA and CDR2 SQIVND (reference sequence). The CDR3 runs 18 residues. The trim removed 10 bases at V and 0 bases at J, leaving 14 bases unmatched. In DNA, the CDR3 is TGTGCCACGCTAGGGGGGACTAGCGGATTACTAGCCAAAAACATTCAGTACTTC. This sequence encodes CATLGGTSGLLAKNIQYF.

V is TRBV11-2 and J is TRBJ2-5; 11 positions match TRBD2. The CDR3 is 18 residues long. The germline V gene encodes CDR1 SGHAT and CDR2 FQNNGV. V gave up 4 bases and J gave up 5 bases; unmatched junction bases: 15. In nucleotides, the CDR3 is TGTGCCAGCAGCTCCTCTCGACTAGCGGGGCAACTGAGGGAGACCCAGTACTTC. Amino acids: CASSSSRLAGQLRETQYF.

This clone was seen more than once but under ten times. The chain combines TRBV11-2 with TRBJ1-3, with D unclear. The germline V gene encodes CDR1 SGHAT and CDR2 FQNNGV. The length of the CDR3 is 15 residues. V was clipped by 7 bases and J by 1 base, with 14 bases between them. CDR3 DNA: TGTGCCAGCAAAACACACTACTCGTCTGGAAACACCATATATTTT. Protein: CASKTHYSSGNTIYF.

V is TRBV2 and J is TRBJ2-7; possible D gene TRBD1, 6 bases. The CDR3 extends over 15 amino acids. Germline CDR1 SNHLY, CDR2 FYNNEI. The ends were cut back, 3 bases at V and 3 bases at J, with 15 bases in the middle. The CDR3 nucleotides are TGTGCCAGCAGTGAGAACAGGGTGATTGACTACGAGCAGTACTTC. Residues: CASSENRVIDYEQYF.